The next 25 T cell receptor beta chains were all read from a single sample in a study of CD8+CD57+ T cells in acquired aplastic anemia. Genomic DNA, the template, was used for profiling of the TCR beta VDJ and CDR3. TCRdb re-called the reads with MiXCR, one entry per CDR3 protein. The sample gives 150,000 to 200,000 distinct CDR3 sequences, approximately 45% of which show up once; 2.5% to 3.5% is in the top ten. Sequenced input: sorted CD4+, CD8+, or CD8+CD57+ T cells (not recorded which) from PBMCs. The receptors come from a human donor in good health.

The chain carries TRBV9 and TRBJ2-7; D might be TRBD1 (6 bases). Looked up from germline, CDR1 is SGDLS and CDR2 is YYNGEE. This CDR3 region has 14 residues. The germline V and J ends were trimmed by 4 bases and 9 bases, with 20 bases remaining between them. For the CDR3, the DNA is TGTGCCAGCAGCTCCCGGGACACAACCTCGGGGCAGTACTTC. Encoded protein: CASSSRDTTSGQYF.

This clonotype was observed once. The rearrangement uses TRBV7-8 and TRBJ1-1, with D uncertain. Trimming removed 3 bases from V and 3 bases from J, with 8 bases in between. CDR3 length: 13 amino acids. Germline loops: CDR1 SGHVS, CDR2 FQNEAQ. The CDR3 sequence is CASSFSAYTEAFF. DNA for the CDR3: TGTGCCAGCAGCTTCTCAGCGTACACTGAAGCTTTCTTT. Using reference TRBV7-8 and TRBJ1-1 for the parts outside the CDR3, the full variable domain is GAGVSQSPRYKVAKRGQDVALRCDPISGHVSLFWYQQALGQGPEFLTYFQNEAQLDKSGLPSDRFFAERPEGSVSTLKIQRTQQEDSAVYLCASSFSAYTEAFFGQGTRLTVV.

The table lists this clonotype with a few counts. The rearrangement links TRBV3-1 to TRBJ2-5; D not certain. CDR3 length equals 13 residues. The V and J ends lost 1 base and 5 bases respectively, with 8 bases between them. CDR1 and CDR2 (germline): LGHDT, YNNKEL (reference sequence). The CDR3 DNA is TGTGCCAGCAGCCAAGGTTCGGTCGAGACCCAGTACTTC. This encodes CASSQGSVETQYF.

About this clonotype itself: This CDR3 is missing its conserved last phenylalanine or tryptophan, likely due to a read error. This chain joins TRBV5-1 and TRBJ1-2, with D possibly TRBD1 on 5 matching bases. The ends were cut back, 0 bases at V and 6 bases at J, with 18 bases in the middle. The CDR3 extends over 16 amino acids. Germline CDR1 is SGHRS and CDR2 is YFSETQ. Here the CDR3 DNA reads TGCGCCAGCAGCTTGGATCCTACGCTCAAAGGGGATGGCTACACCTCC. Residues: CASSLDPTLKGDGYTS.

The chain employs TRBV25-1 and TRBJ2-3; tentative D call: TRBD2 (5 bases). The CDR3 totals 15 residues. V was cut by 2 bases and J by 3 bases, with 12 bases left in between. In germline, CDR1 is MGHDK, CDR2 SYGVNS. The CDR3 region is CASSESGVGTDTQYF. DNA of the CDR3: TGTGCCAGCAGTGAAAGCGGCGTGGGGACAGATACGCAGTATTTT. Full variable domain (missing parts from reference TRBV25-1 and TRBJ2-3): EADIYQTPRYLVIGTGKKITLECSQTMGHDKMYWYQQDPGMELHLIHYSYGVNSTEKGDLSSESTVSRIRTEHFPLTLESARPSHTSQYLCASSESGVGTDTQYFGPGTRLTVL.

In this sample, this clonotype turned up once. The chain carries TRBV10-3 and TRBJ1-1; possible D gene TRBD1, 5 bases. V was shortened by 6 bases and J by 3 bases, with 17 bases between the two germline ends. This CDR3 is built from 15 residues. The V gene's germline CDR1 is ENHRY and CDR2 SYGVKD. The CDR3 sequence: CAIRGTSGGDTEAFF. The CDR3 DNA is TGTGCCATCAGGGGGACTAGCGGGGGGGACACTGAAGCTTTCTTT.

This clonotype showed up many times. The chain recombines TRBV2 with TRBJ2-3, with 12 bases fitting TRBD2. Germline assignment: CDR1 SNHLY and CDR2 FYNNEI. Trimming cost V 7 bases and J 3 bases; bases outside gene matches: 8. CDR3 length: 16 amino acids. The CDR3 sequence is CASKQTSGSRTDTQYF. Here the CDR3 DNA reads TGTGCCAGCAAACAGACTAGCGGGAGTCGAACAGATACGCAGTATTTT.

The gene calls are TRBV19 and TRBJ2-5, with TRBD1 matching 8 bases. V was clipped by 3 bases and J by 0 bases; unmatched bases: 9. The CDR3 extends over 17 amino acids. Per the germline V gene, CDR1 is LNHDA and CDR2 is SQIVND (reference sequence). For the CDR3, the DNA is TGTGCCAGTAGTATCTCTTTGGGGACAGGACACCAAGAGACCCAGTACTTC. Its translation: CASSISLGTGHQETQYF.

The rearrangement uses TRBV14 and TRBJ1-6; 7 bases map to TRBD1. Germline V gives CDR1 SGHDN, CDR2 FVKESK. This CDR3 is 15 amino acids long. J was trimmed by 10 bases and V by 4 bases; bases with no gene match: 10. DNA for the CDR3: TGTGCCAGCAGCCGAAGACAGGGTATGGGATCACCCCTCCACTTT. Amino acid sequence: CASSRRQGMGSPLHF.

In regard to this clonotype: At one end, the junction sequence differs from germline, possibly due to a read error. This chain links TRBV24-1 with TRBJ1-5, with D perhaps TRBD1 (5 bases). The CDR3 totals 12 residues. CDR1 and CDR2 (germline): KGHDR, SFDVKD. CDR3 DNA sequence: TGCGCCACCAGGCAAGGGGATCAGCCCCAGCATTTT. Amino acids: CATRQGDQPQHF.

The V call is TRBV15, the J call TRBJ2-5; TRBD1 might be the D (6 bases). V lost 5 bases and J 0 bases, leaving 16 bases between the germline ends. There are 16 residues in the CDR3. Germline CDR1 LNHNV, CDR2 YYDKDF (reference sequence). The CDR3 loop is CATSQLRGRYQETQYF. Here the CDR3 DNA reads TGTGCCACCAGCCAGCTCAGGGGCCGATACCAAGAGACCCAGTACTTC.

This clonotype was seen ten or more times. The rearrangement links TRBV7-2 to TRBJ1-1, with D possibly matching TRBD1 (5 bases). This CDR3 spans 13 amino acids. Germline-derived CDR1 and CDR2 are SGHTA and FQGNSA. V lost 6 bases and J lost 3, with 11 bases in between. CDR3 residues: CASSFGTYTEAFF. The CDR3 nucleotides are TGTGCCAGCAGTTTCGGGACGTACACTGAAGCTTTCTTT.

This clonotype was picked up a small number of times. V gene TRBV4-2 combines with J gene TRBJ2-7; 11 nucleotides align to TRBD1. The germline V gene has CDR1 LGHNA and CDR2 YNFKEQ. The CDR3 has 16 amino acids. The J segment lost 5 bases and the V segment lost 4 bases, leaving 10 bases of the junction unmatched. The CDR3 protein is CASSPSGTGGRDEQYF. The CDR3 DNA sequence: TGTGCCAGCAGCCCTTCCGGGACAGGGGGACGGGACGAGCAGTACTTC.

This clonotype occurred many times. The chain is built from TRBV7-2 and TRBJ1-2, with a possible D match to TRBD1 (6 bases). Trimming took off 1 base at V and 2 bases at J, with 11 bases between the two ends. Germline V gene sequence: CDR1 SGHTA, CDR2 FQGNSA. This CDR3 contains 15 residues. CDR3 in amino acids: CASSLGGQANYGYTF. CDR3 nucleotide sequence: TGTGCCAGCAGCTTAGGGGGGCAGGCGAACTATGGCTACACCTTC.

The J gene is TRBJ2-5, the V gene TRBV19, with 11 bases aligning to TRBD2. J lost 5 bases, V lost 6 bases, and 8 bases had no gene match. Germline assignment: CDR1 LNHDA and CDR2 SQIVND (reference sequence). This CDR3 has 15 amino acids. CDR3 DNA sequence: TGTGCCAGTAGCTCCCTAGCGGGGGGTAAGGAGACCCAGTACTTC. This encodes CASSSLAGGKETQYF.

V is TRBV7-7 and J is TRBJ2-7, with no clear D. CDR1 and CDR2 (germline): SSHAT, FNYEAQ (reference sequence). The CDR3 loop spans 14 amino acids. V shed 6 bases and J shed 5 bases, with 17 bases lying between them. CDR3 sequence reads: CASSLSHRTHEQYF. CDR3 in DNA: TGTGCCAGCAGTTTATCTCACAGAACCCACGAGCAGTACTTC.

This clonotype was picked up many times. The chain uses TRBV20-1 and TRBJ2-7, with 13 bases lining up with TRBD2. CDR1 DFQATT and CDR2 SNEGSKA come from the germline V gene (reference sequence). The CDR3 extends over 15 amino acids. V shed 7 bases, J shed 2 bases, and the junction held 8 bases outside the gene matches. Here the CDR3 DNA reads TGCAGTGGCGTTTCCGGGACTAGCGGGACCTACGAGCAGTACTTC. Its protein is CSGVSGTSGTYEQYF.

Remarks on this clonotype: A much larger clone lies a single base off, so this may be a read error. It is unclear where the CDR3 begins or ends on the DNA, so no DNA is shown, and the CDR3 is as TCRdb lists it. This chain links TRBV12-3 or TRBV12-4 with TRBJ1-5; the tabulated D call, TRBD1, remains unverified against the DNA. The CDR3 is 15 residues long, counting both termini. This chain's CDR3 is CASSFGQGSNQPRHF.

This clonotype was picked up many times. The chain is built from TRBV6-2 or TRBV6-3 and TRBJ1-2, with 10 bases identical to TRBD1. In germline, CDR1 is MNHEY, CDR2 SVGEGT. J lost 8 bases, V lost 5 bases, and 5 bases had no gene match. This CDR3 is built from 13 residues. The CDR3 DNA is TGTGCCAGCAGTAAGGACAGGGGGAGCGGCTACACCTTC. The encoded protein is CASSKDRGSGYTF.

This rearrangement joins TRBV7-9 to TRBJ2-2; 8 nucleotides agree with TRBD2. J lost 5 bases, V lost 4 bases, and 6 bases had no gene match. The CDR3 totals 15 residues. CDR1 SEHNR and CDR2 FQNEAQ come from the germline V gene (reference sequence). The CDR3 nucleotides are TGTGCCAGCAGCTCGGTCGGGGGGGCGACCGGGGAGCTGTTTTTT. It yields the protein CASSSVGGATGELFF.

The V call is TRBV18, the J call TRBJ2-7; 14 positions match TRBD2. The CDR3 runs 16 residues. V lost 4 bases, J lost 3 bases, and 5 bases stayed unmatched. Germline loops: CDR1 KGHSH, CDR2 LQKENI. This chain's CDR3 is CASSRLAGGNDYEQYF. CDR3 bases: TGTGCCAGCTCACGACTAGCGGGAGGGAATGACTACGAGCAGTACTTC.

The chain has TRBV29-1 and TRBJ1-1; 10 bases line up with TRBD1. With 6 bases clipped from V and 7 bases from J, the junction kept 11 bases outside the gene matches. The CDR3 length is 14 residues. The germline CDR1 and CDR2 sequences are SQVTM and ANQGSEA. This CDR3 is CSVAAGTGVGEAFF. CDR3 sequence (DNA): TGCAGCGTAGCGGCCGGGACAGGGGTGGGTGAAGCTTTCTTT.

In its sample, this clonotype was seen a few times. This rearrangement joins TRBV29-1 to TRBJ2-3, with 9 bases fitting TRBD2. V lost 1 base, J lost 3 bases, and 5 bases stayed unmatched. This CDR3 contains 15 residues. Germline CDR1 and CDR2: SQVTM and ANQGSEA. CDR3 bases: TGCAGCGTTGAAGGGCGGGAGGGCCTAACAGATACGCAGTATTTT. Translation gives CSVEGREGLTDTQYF.

The V gene is TRBV6-1, the J gene TRBJ2-7; possibly TRBD1 or TRBD2 for D (6 bases each). Germline V lookup: CDR1 MNHNS, CDR2 SASEGT. V lost 8 bases and J 1 base, leaving 15 bases between the germline ends. There are 14 residues in the CDR3. Here the CDR3 DNA reads TGTGCCAGCGTCGGGGGTCAGGGGTCCTACGAGCAGTACTTC. Translated: CASVGGQGSYEQYF.

The chain carries TRBV28 and TRBJ2-7, with TRBD2 matching 7 bases. CDR3 length equals 16 residues. Germline V gene data show CDR1 as MDHEN and CDR2 as SYDVKM. Trimming at V came to 3 bases and at J to 7 bases, leaving 15 bases not matched to a gene. Here the CDR3 DNA reads TGTGCCAGCAGTTTGTATGCTAGCGGCAGCCTTTGGGAGCAGTACTTC. Translating gives CASSLYASGSLWEQYF.